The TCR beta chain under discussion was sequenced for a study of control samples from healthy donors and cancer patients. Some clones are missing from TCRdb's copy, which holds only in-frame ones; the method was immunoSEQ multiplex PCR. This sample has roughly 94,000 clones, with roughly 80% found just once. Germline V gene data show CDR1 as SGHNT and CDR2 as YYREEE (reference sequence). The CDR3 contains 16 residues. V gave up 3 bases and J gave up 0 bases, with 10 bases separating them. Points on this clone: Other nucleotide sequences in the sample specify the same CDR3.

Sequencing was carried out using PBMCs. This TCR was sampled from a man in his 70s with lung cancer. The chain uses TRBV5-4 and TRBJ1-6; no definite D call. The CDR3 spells CASSYGSSSYNSPLHF. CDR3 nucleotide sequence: TGTGCCAGCAGCTACGGGTCGAGCTCCTATAATTCACCCCTCCACTTT.